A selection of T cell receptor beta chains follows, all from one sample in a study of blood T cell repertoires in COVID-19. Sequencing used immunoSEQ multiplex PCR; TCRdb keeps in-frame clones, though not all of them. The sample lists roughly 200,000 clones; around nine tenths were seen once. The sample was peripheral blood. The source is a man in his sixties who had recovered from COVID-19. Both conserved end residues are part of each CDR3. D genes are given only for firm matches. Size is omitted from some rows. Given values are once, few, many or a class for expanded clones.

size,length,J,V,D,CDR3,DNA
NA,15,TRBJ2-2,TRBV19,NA,CASADGTTVPGELFF,TGTGCCAGCGCGGACGGGACAACCGTCCCCGGGGAGCTGTTTTTT
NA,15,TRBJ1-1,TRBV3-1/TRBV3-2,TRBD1,CASSHADRGGTEAFF,TGTGCCAGCAGCCACGCCGACAGGGGAGGAACTGAAGCTTTCTTT
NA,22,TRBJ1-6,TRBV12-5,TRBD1,CASGLTDRGSRLGYFRNSPLHF,TGTGCTAGTGGTTTGACCGACAGGGGGAGTAGATTAGGGTACTTTCGTAATTCACCCCTCCACTTT
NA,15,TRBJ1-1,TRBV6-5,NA,CASSQRSSPNTEAFF,TGTGCCAGCAGTCAACGGAGCTCACCGAACACTGAAGCTTTCTTT
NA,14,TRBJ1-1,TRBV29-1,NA,CSGNREPMNTEAFF,TGCAGCGGAAACAGGGAGCCTATGAACACTGAAGCTTTCTTT
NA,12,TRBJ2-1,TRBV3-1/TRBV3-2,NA,CASSHGGTEQFF,TGTGCCAGCAGCCACGGCGGGACTGAGCAGTTCTTC
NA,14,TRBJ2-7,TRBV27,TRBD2,CASSLQRGPYEQYF,TGTGCCAGCAGTCTCCAGCGGGGGCCCTACGAGCAGTACTTC
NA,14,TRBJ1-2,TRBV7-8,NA,CASSLGNNNYGYTF,TGTGCCAGCAGCTTAGGAAACAATAACTATGGCTACACCTTC
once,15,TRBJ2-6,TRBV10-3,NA,CAISEQGNGANVLTF,TGTGCCATCAGTGAACAGGGAAATGGGGCCAACGTCCTGACTTTC
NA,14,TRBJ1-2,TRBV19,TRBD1,CASTETGVNYGYTF,TGTGCCAGTACCGAGACAGGGGTTAACTATGGCTACACCTTC
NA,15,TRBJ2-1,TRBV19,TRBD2,CASGTRTSGNNEQFF,TGTGCCAGTGGAACAAGGACTAGCGGGAATAATGAGCAGTTCTTC
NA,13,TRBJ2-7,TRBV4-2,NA,CASSGGNSYEQYF,TGTGCCAGTTCTGGAGGGAACTCCTACGAGCAGTACTTC
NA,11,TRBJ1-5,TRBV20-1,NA,CSAGGLQTQHF,TGCAGTGCGGGGGGTCTGCAGACCCAGCATTTT
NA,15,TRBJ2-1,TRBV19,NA,CASSIGGARTNEQFF,TGTGCCAGTAGTATTGGCGGGGCCCGGACCAATGAGCAGTTCTTC
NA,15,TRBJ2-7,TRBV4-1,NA,CASSQDRASLYEQYF,TGCGCCAGCAGCCAAGATAGGGCTAGCCTTTACGAGCAGTACTTC
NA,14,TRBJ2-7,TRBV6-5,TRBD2,CASRTSGGADEQYF,TGTGCCAGCCGAACTAGCGGGGGGGCCGACGAGCAGTACTTC
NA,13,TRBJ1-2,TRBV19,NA,CASLRDIPGGYTF,TGTGCCAGTCTCCGGGACATTCCGGGTGGCTACACCTTC
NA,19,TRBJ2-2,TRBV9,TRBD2,CASSGGTAGLAEDTGELFF,TGTGCCAGCAGCGGCGGGACGGCGGGACTAGCGGAAGACACCGGGGAGCTGTTTTTT
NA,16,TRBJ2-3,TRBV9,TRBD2,CASSVGSLAGVDTQYF,TGTGCCAGCAGCGTAGGCTCCCTGGCGGGAGTGGATACGCAGTATTTT
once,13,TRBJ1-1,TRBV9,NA,CASSSQGNTEAFF,TGTGCCAGCAGCTCGCAGGGTAACACTGAAGCTTTCTTT
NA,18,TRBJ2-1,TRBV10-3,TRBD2,CAITKSVDSGSIYNEQFF,TGTGCCATCACTAAGAGCGTTGATAGCGGGAGTATTTACAATGAGCAGTTCTTC
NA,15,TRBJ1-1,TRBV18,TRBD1,CASSPQGAMNTEAFF,TGTGCCAGCTCACCACAGGGGGCGATGAACACTGAAGCTTTCTTT
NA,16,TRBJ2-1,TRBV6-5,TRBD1,CASSYRAGQGYNEQFF,TGTGCCAGCAGTTACAGGGCCGGACAGGGGTACAATGAGCAGTTCTTC
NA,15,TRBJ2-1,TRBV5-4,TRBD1,CASSLGQGSYNEQFF,TGTGCCAGCAGCTTGGGACAGGGCTCCTACAATGAGCAGTTCTTC
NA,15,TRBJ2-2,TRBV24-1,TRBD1,CATSDMGQGPGELFF,TGTGCCACCAGTGATATGGGACAGGGACCCGGGGAGCTGTTTTTT
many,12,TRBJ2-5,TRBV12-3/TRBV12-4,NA,CASSSTTRPQYF,TGTGCCAGCAGTTCCACGACTAGACCGCAGTACTTC
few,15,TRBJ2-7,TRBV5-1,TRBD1,CASSLSGTGVEEQYF,TGCGCCAGCAGCCTCAGCGGGACAGGGGTTGAGGAGCAGTACTTC
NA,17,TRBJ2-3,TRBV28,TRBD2,CASSPPGLAISTDTQYF,TGTGCCAGCAGTCCGCCGGGACTAGCGATTAGCACAGATACGCAGTATTTT
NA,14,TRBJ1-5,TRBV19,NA,CASSTQAFNQPQHF,TGTGCCAGTAGTACCCAGGCTTTTAATCAGCCCCAGCATTTT
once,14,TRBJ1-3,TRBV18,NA,CASSPGGAGNTIYF,TGTGCCAGCTCACCAGGCGGGGCTGGAAACACCATATATTTT
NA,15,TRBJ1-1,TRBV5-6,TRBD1,CASSFPGQGNTEAFF,TGTGCCAGCAGCTTTCCCGGACAGGGGAACACTGAAGCTTTCTTT
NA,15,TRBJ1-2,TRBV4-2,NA,CASSQDWGGPYGYTF,TGTGCCAGCAGCCAAGATTGGGGGGGGCCTTACGGCTACACCTTC
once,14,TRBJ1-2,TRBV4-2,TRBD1,CASSQAGQRYGYTF,TGTGCCAGCAGCCAGGCGGGACAGCGCTATGGCTACACCTTC
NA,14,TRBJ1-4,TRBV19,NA,CASSITATNEKLFF,TGTGCCAGTAGTATAACAGCAACTAATGAAAAACTGTTTTTT
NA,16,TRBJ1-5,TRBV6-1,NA,CASRESRVAGHQPQHF,TGTGCCAGCAGGGAAAGTCGGGTCGCTGGCCATCAGCCCCAGCATTTT
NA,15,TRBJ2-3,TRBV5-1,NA,CASSLAAASTDTQYF,TGCGCCAGCAGCTTGGCCGCGGCTTCCACAGATACGCAGTATTTT
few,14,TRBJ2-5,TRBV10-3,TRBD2,CAINPGLAEETQYF,TGTGCCATCAACCCCGGACTAGCCGAAGAGACCCAGTACTTC
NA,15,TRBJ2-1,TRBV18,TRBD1,CASSPTGGVLHEQFF,TGTGCCAGCTCGCCCACAGGGGGCGTGCTCCATGAGCAGTTCTTC
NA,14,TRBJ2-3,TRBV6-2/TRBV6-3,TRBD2,CASSYGWEGLTQYF,TGTGCCAGCAGTTACGGGTGGGAGGGCCTGACGCAGTATTTT
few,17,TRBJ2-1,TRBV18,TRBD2,CASSPPSGSVSYNEQFF,TGTGCCAGCTCACCACCTAGCGGGAGTGTATCCTACAATGAGCAGTTCTTC
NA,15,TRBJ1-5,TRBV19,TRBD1,CASIRTGGLNQPQHF,TGTGCCAGTATCCGGACAGGGGGCCTCAATCAGCCCCAGCATTTT
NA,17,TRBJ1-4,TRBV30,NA,CACTPSKGPATNEKLFF,TGTGCCTGCACCCCTAGTAAGGGGCCTGCAACTAATGAAAAACTGTTTTTT
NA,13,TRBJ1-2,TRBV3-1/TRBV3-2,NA,CASSLEGTYGYTF,TGTGCCAGCAGCCTTGAGGGTACCTATGGCTACACCTTC
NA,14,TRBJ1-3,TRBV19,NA,CASSAGDSGNTIYF,TGTGCCAGTAGCGCAGGGGATTCTGGAAACACCATATATTTT
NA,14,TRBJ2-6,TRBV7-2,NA,CASSPGGGANVLTF,TGTGCCAGCAGCCCGGGTGGGGGGGCCAACGTCCTGACTTTC
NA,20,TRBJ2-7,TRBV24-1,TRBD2,CATSGLVGELSSGGRYEQYF,TGTGCCACCAGTGGTCTGGTAGGAGAACTTTCTAGCGGGGGCAGGTACGAGCAGTACTTC
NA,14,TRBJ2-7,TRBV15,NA,CATSREGLINEQYF,TGTGCCACCAGCAGAGAAGGACTAATAAACGAGCAGTACTTC
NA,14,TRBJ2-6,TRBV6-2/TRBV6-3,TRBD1,CASSSGQVANVLTF,TGTGCCAGCAGTTCGGGACAGGTGGCCAACGTCCTGACTTTC
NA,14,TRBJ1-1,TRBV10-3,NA,CAISVQGGQTEAFF,TGTGCCATCAGTGTACAGGGAGGGCAGACTGAAGCTTTCTTT